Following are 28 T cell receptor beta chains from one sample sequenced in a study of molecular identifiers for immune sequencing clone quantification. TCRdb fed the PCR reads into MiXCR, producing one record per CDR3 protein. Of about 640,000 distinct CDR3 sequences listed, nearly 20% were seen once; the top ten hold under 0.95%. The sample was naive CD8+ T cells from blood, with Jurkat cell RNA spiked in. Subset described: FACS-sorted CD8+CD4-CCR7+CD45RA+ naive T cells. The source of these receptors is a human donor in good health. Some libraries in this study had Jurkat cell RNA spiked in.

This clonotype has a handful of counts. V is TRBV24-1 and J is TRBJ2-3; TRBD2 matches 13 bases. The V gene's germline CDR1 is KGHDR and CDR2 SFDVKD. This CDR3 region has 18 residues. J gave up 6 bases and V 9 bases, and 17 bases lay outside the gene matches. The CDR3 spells CATSDSRTSGGALDTQYF. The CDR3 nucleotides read TGTGCCACCTCGGACAGTAGAACTAGCGGGGGGGCTTTGGATACGCAGTATTTT.

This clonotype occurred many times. The CDR3 here is CSVEGGQGRTGELFF. Here the CDR3 DNA reads TGCAGCGTTGAAGGTGGACAGGGGCGAACCGGGGAGCTGTTTTTT. The chain recombines TRBV29-1 with TRBJ2-2; TRBD1 matches 9 bases. The CDR3 runs to 15 residues. Germline V gene data show CDR1 as SQVTM and CDR2 as ANQGSEA. V dropped 1 base and J dropped 5; count of bases not matched to a gene: 5.

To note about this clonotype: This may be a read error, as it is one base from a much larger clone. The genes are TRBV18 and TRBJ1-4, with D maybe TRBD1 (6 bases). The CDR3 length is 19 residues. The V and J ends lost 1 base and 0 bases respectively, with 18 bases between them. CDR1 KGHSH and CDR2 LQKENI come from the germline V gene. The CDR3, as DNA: TGTGCCAGCTCACCACGGGACGGGACAAACCCTGCAACTAATGAAAAACTGTTTTTT. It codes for CASSPRDGTNPATNEKLFF.

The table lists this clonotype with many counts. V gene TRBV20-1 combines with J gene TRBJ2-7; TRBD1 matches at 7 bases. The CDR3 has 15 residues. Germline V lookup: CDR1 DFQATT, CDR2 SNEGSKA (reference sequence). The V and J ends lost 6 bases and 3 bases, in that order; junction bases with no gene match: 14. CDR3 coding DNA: TGCAGTGCGCCTGAGCCGGGACAGAGACACTACGAGCAGTACTTC. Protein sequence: CSAPEPGQRHYEQYF.

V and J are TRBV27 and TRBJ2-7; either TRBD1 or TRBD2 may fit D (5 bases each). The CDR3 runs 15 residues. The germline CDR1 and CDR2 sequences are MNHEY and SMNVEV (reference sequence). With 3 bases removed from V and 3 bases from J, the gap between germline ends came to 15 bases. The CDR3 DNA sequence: TGTGCCAGCAGTTTTACCGGGACCTCAATCTACGAGCAGTACTTC. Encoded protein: CASSFTGTSIYEQYF.

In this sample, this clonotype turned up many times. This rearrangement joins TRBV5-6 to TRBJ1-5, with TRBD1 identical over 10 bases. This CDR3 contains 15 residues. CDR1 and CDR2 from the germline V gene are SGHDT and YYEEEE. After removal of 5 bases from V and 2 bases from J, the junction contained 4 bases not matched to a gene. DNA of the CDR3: TGTGCCAGCAGTTACGGGACAGGGGGCAATCAGCCCCAGCATTTT. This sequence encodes CASSYGTGGNQPQHF.

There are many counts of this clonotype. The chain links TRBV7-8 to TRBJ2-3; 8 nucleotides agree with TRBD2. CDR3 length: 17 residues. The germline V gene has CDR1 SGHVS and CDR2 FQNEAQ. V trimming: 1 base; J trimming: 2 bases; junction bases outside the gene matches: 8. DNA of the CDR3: TGTGCCAGCAGCTTAGAGATTGGACTAGCCCTCACAGATACGCAGTATTTT. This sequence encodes CASSLEIGLALTDTQYF. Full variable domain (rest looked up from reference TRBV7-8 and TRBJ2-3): GAGVSQSPRYKVAKRGQDVALRCDPISGHVSLFWYQQALGQGPEFLTYFQNEAQLDKSGLPSDRFFAERPEGSVSTLKIQRTQQEDSAVYLCASSLEIGLALTDTQYFGPGTRLTVL.

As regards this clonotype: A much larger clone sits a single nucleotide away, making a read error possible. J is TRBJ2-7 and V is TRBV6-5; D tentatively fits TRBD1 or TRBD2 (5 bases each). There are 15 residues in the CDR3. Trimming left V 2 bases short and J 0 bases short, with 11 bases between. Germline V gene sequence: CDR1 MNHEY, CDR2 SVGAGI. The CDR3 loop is CASSYGDGGSYEQYF. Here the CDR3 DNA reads TGTGCCAGCAGTTACGGGGATGGGGGCTCCTACGAGCAGTACTTC.

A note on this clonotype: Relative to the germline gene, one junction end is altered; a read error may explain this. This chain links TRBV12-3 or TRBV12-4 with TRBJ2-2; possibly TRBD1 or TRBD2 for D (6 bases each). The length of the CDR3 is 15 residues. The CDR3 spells CAGQGRPGDHGGLFF. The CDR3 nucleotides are TGTGCCGGCCAGGGGCGCCCCGGGGATCACGGGGGGCTGTTTTTT.

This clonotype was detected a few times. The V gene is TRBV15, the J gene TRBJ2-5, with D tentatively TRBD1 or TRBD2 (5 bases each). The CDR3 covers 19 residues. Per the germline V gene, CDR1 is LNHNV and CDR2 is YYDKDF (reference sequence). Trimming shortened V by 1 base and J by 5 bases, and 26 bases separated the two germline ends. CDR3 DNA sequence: TGTGCCACCAGCAGAGTGGGGGTGGAGAAGGGGATTCGGTCGGAGACCCAGTACTTC. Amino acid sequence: CATSRVGVEKGIRSETQYF.

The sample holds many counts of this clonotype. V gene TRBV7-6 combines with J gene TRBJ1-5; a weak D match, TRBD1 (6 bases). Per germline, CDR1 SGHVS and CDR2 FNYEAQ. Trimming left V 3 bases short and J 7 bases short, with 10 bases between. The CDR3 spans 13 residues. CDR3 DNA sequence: TGTGCCAGCAGCTTTGCAGGGGTCCAGCCCCAGCATTTT. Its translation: CASSFAGVQPQHF.

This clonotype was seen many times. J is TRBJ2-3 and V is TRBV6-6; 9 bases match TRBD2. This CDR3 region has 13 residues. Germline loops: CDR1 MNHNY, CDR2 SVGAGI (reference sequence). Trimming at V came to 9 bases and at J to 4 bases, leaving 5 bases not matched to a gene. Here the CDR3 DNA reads TGTGCCAGTGAGCGGGAGGTCCCAGATACGCAGTATTTT. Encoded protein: CASEREVPDTQYF.

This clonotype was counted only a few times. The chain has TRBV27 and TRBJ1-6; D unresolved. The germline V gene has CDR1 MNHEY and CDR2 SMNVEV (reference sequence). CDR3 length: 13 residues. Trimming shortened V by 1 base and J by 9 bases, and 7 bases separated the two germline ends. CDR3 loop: CASSLYSPSPLHF. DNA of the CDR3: TGTGCCAGCAGTTTATATTCCCCTTCACCCCTCCACTTT.

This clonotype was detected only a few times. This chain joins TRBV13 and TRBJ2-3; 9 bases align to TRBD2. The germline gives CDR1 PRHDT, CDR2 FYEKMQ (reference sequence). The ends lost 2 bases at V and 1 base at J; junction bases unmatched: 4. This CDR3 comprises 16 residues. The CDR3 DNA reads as TGTGCCAGCAGCTTAACTAGCGGGCCCCGCACAGATACGCAGTATTTT. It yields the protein CASSLTSGPRTDTQYF.

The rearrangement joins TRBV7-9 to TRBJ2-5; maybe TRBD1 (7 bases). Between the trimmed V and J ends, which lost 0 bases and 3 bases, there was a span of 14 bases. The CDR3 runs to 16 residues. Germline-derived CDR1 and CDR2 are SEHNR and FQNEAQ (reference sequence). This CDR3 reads CASSLAGDREEETQYF. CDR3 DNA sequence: TGTGCCAGCAGCTTAGCCGGTGACAGGGAGGAAGAGACCCAGTACTTC.

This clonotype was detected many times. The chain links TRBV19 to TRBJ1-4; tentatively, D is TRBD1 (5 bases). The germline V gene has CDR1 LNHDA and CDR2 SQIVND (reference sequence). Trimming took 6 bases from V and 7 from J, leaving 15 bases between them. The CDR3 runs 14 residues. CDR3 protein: CASRKTVGGEKLFF. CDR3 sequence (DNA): TGTGCCAGTAGGAAGACAGTCGGGGGTGAAAAACTGTTTTTT.

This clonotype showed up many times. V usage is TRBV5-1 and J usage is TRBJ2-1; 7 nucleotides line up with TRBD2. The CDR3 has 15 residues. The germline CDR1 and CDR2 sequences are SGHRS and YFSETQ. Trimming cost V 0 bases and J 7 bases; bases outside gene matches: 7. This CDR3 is CASSLGLAAGNEQFF. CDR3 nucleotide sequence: TGCGCCAGCAGCTTGGGCCTAGCGGCGGGGAATGAGCAGTTCTTC.

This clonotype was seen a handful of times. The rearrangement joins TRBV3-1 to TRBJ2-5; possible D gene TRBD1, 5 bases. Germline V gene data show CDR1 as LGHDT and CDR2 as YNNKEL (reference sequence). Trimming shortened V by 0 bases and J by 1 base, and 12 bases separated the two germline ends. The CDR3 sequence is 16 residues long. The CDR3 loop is CASSQDTGLLQETQYF. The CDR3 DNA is TGTGCCAGCAGCCAAGACACAGGTCTCCTCCAAGAGACCCAGTACTTC.

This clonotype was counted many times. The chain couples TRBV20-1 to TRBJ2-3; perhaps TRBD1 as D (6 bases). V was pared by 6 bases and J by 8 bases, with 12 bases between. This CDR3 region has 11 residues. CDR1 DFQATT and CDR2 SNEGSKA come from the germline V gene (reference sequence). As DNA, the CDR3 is TGCAGTGCAGAGGACAGCGGTACGCAGTATTTT. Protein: CSAEDSGTQYF.

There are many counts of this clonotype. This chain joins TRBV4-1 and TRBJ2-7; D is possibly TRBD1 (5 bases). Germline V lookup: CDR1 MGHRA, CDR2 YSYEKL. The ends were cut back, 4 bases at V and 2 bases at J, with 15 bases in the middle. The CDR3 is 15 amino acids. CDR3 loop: CASSLRQFPAYEQYF. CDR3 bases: TGCGCCAGCAGCCTACGACAGTTCCCAGCCTACGAGCAGTACTTC.

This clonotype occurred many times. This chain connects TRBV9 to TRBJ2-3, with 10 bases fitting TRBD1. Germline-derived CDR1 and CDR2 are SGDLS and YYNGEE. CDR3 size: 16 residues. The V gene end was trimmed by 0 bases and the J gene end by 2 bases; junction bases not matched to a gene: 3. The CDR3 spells CASSVAGTGDTDTQYF. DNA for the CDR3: TGTGCCAGCAGCGTAGCCGGGACAGGGGACACAGATACGCAGTATTTT. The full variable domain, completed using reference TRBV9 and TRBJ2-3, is DSGVTQTPKHLITATGQRVTLRCSPRSGDLSVYWYQQSLDQGLQFLIQYYNGEERAKGNILERFSAQQFPDLHSELNLSSLELGDSALYFCASSVAGTGDTDTQYFGPGTRLTVL.

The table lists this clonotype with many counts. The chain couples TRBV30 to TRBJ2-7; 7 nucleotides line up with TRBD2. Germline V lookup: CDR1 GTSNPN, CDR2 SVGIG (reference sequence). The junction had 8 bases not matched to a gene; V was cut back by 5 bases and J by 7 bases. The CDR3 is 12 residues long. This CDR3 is CAWEGGGGEQYF. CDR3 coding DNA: TGTGCCTGGGAGGGCGGGGGAGGAGAGCAGTACTTC.

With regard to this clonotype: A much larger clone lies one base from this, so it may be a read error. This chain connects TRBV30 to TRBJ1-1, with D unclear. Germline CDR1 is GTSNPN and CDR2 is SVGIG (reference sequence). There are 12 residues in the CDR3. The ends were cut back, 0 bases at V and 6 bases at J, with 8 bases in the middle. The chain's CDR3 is CAWSVVNAEAFF. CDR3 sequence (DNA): TGTGCCTGGAGTGTGGTAAACGCTGAAGCTTTCTTT.

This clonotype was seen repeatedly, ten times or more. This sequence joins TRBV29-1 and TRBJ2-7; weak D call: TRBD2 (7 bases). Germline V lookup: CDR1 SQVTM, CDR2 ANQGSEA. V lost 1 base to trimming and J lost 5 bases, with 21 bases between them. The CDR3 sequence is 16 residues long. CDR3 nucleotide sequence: TGCAGCGTTGAAGGCACGGTAGGGGGGGCGTCGCACGAGCAGTACTTC. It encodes CSVEGTVGGASHEQYF.

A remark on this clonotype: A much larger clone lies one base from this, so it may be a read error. This CDR3 reads CASSLGASGTGETQYF. Here the CDR3 DNA reads TGCGCCAGCAGCTTGGGGGCTAGCGGGACTGGAGAGACCCAGTACTTC. The rearrangement joins TRBV5-1 to TRBJ2-5; 9 bases are a match to TRBD2. V lost 0 bases, J lost 4 bases, and 7 bases stayed unmatched. This CDR3 has 16 residues. Germline V gives CDR1 SGHRS, CDR2 YFSETQ.

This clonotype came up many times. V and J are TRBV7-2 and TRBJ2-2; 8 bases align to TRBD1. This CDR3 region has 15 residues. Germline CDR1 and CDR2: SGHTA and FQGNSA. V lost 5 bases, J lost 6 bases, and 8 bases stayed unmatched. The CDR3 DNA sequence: TGTGCCAGCAGCGCAGACAGGGGTATCGCCGGGGAGCTGTTTTTT. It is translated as CASSADRGIAGELFF.

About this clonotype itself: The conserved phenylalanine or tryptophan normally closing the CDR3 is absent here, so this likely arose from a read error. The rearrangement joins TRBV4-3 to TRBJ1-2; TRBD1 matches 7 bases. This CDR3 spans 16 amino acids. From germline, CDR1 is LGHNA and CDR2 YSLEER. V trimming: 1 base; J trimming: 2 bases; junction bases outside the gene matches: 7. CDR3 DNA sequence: TGCGCCAGCAGCCAAGGACAGGGACGCAACAACTATGGCTACACCTCC. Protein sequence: CASSQGQGRNNYGYTS.

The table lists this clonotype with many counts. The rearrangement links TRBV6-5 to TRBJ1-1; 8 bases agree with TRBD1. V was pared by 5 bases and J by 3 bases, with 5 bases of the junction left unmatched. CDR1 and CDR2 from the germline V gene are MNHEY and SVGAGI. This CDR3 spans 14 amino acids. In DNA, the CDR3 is TGTGCCAGCAGTCGACAGGGGTCCCACACTGAAGCTTTCTTT. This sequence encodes CASSRQGSHTEAFF.